Listed here is a single TCR beta chain. This clone has at least ten counts. The clone's antigen remains unknown. The sequence runs out 3 residues before the end of the CDR3; the remainder is reconstructed from the germline J gene. The CDR3 sequence holds 13 residues, the cysteine and phenylalanine included. Shown are 30 bases from within the CDR3, in frame from base 1. From a lookup of the germline V gene, CDR1 and CDR2 are ENHRY and SYGVKD. V lost 0 bases and J lost 7 bases; the stretch between them is 7 bases long. This sample was included in a study of T cell clonality in common variable immunodeficiency (dated by TCRdb to about 2015). Most of the CVID patients and most of the healthy controls were of Caucasian heritage. From each donor, about 5 to 8 ml of heparinized peripheral whole blood was collected. TCRbeta CDR3 repertoires were sequenced from genomic DNA of adults with common variable immune deficiency (CVID) and healthy adult controls. The control group was made up of roughly 22 healthy adult volunteers (about ten male and some twelve female) whose ages ranged from roughly 20 to 70 years, with a mean age of approximately 37. Diluted blood was density-centrifuged over Hypaque 1077 or Ficoll-Paque to isolate peripheral blood mononuclear cells. Genomic DNA was obtained from unsorted mononuclear cells using either Qiagen column purification or a centrifugation-based method.

For sequencing input, CVID and control samples contributed equivalent amounts of genomic DNA. For every sample, a 60 bp segment covering the rearranged TCRbeta CDR3 region was amplified and then sequenced. The immunoSEQ assay, a bias-corrected multiplex PCR combined with high-throughput sequencing, was used for TCRbeta amplification. In the original analysis: Each unique nucleotide sequence was treated as a clone and annotated with V, D and J genes, copy number and frequency. Sequences were labeled productive if in frame, and non-productive if out of frame or containing stop codons. Clonality was calculated from Shannon's entropy as previously described. The predicted amino acid sequences of productive clones were used to derive the mean CDR3 Kyte-Doolittle hydropathy. Using the R hclust function, scaled V gene usage was clustered hierarchically with Manhattan distance and complete linkage. To assess clone sharing by CDR3 amino acid sequence, 12 repertoires per group were resampled over 100 rounds. The repertoires were searched for approximately 70 published EBV-specific TCRbeta sequences and a few hundred published CMV-specific TCRbeta sequences. After a couple of CVID samples that produced fewer than 10,000 sequences were dropped from the analysis, 45 or so CVID repertoires remained. TCRdb mirrors the immuneACCESS table, restricted to in-frame sequences. Some clones are absent from its copies; in checked studies, under half trace to an unresolved V gene, and the reason for the others is unknown. The V and J calls and clone size were taken over from that table, and D and trimming were inferred from the DNA. The data for this sample show under 50,000 clones, each detected more than once. The top ten clones comprise about 6% of the sample.

The paper as a whole reports these results and caveats: Healthy controls shared more TCRbeta clones with each other than CVID subjects shared among themselves (p < 0.0001). CVID TCRbeta sequences were reported to have fewer deletions and N-nucleotide insertions and to lack highly modified clones with 13 or more V deletions. According to the authors, figuring out what caused the increased clonality in CVID would require sequencing the repertoires of T cell subpopulations. Correlations between repertoire features and clinical complications were limited by patient heterogeneity within the CVID cohort. Even though DNA input was equal, the average per sample came to about 81,820 unique sequences for controls compared with around 32,000 for CVID samples. TCRbeta clonality was higher in CVID subjects than in healthy controls (t-test p = 0.018), and the increase was most characteristic of about a third of subjects.

Sequencing was carried out using peripheral blood mononuclear cells. This receptor was obtained from a person between 18 and 75 years old in good health. The chain is encoded by TRBV10-3 joined to TRBJ1-5; TRBD1 could be the D gene, as 5 bases match. The CDR3 sequence is CAISESRGQPQHF. The DNA read from the CDR3 is TGTGCCATCAGTGAGTCGAGGGGACAGCCC.